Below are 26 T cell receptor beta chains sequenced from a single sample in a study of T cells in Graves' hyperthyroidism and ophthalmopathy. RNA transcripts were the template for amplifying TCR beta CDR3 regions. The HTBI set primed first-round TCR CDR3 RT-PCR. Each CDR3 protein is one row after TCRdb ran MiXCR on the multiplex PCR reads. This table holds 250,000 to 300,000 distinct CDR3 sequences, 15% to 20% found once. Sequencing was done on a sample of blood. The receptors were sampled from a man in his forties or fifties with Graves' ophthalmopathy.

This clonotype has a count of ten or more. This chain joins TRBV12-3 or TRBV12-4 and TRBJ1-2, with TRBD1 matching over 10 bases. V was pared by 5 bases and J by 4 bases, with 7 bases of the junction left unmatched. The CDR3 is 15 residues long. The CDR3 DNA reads TGTGCCAGCAGTCCTGGGACAGGGGTGACCTATGGCTACACCTTC. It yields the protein CASSPGTGVTYGYTF.

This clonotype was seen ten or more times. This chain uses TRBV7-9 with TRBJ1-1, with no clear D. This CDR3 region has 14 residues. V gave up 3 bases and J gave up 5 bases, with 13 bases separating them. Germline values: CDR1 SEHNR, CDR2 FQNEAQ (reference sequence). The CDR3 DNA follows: TGTGCCAGCAGCTTGAGTGGCCCCAGGACTGAAGCTTTCTTT. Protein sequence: CASSLSGPRTEAFF. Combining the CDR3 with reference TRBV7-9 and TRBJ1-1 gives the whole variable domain DTGVSQNPRHKITKRGQNVTFRCDPISEHNRLYWYRQTLGQGPEFLTYFQNEAQLEKSRLLSDRFSAERPKGSFSTLEIQRTEQGDSAMYLCASSLSGPRTEAFFGQGTRLTVV.

The CDR3 loop is CSARARTGKKSTNEKLFF. The CDR3 DNA follows: TGCAGTGCTAGAGCCCGGACAGGGAAGAAATCAACTAATGAAAAACTGTTTTTT. The chain carries TRBV20-1 and TRBJ1-4; 8 nucleotides align to TRBD1. V gave up 1 base and J gave up 0 bases; unmatched junction bases: 10. This CDR3 has 18 amino acids. Germline assignment: CDR1 DFQATT and CDR2 SNEGSKA (reference sequence).

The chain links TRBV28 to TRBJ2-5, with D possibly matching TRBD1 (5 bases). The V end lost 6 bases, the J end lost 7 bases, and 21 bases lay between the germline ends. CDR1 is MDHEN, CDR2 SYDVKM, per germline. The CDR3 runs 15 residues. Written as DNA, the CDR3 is TGTGCCAGCAGCACCGGGCTCCAGGGCGCTGGGACCCAGTACTTC. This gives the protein CASSTGLQGAGTQYF.

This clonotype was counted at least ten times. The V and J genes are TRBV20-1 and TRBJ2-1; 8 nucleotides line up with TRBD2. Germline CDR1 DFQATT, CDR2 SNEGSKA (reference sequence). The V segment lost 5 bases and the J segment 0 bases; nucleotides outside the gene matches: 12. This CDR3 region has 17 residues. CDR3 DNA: TGCAGTGCTCATCCCACGGGAGGGCGGAGCTCCTACAATGAGCAGTTCTTC. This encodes CSAHPTGGRSSYNEQFF.

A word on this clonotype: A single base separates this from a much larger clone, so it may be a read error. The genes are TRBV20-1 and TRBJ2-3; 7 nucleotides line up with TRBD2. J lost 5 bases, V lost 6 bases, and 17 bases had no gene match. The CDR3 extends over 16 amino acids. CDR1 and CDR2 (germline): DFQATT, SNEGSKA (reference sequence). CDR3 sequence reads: CSAILLSGGRGDTQYF. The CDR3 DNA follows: TGCAGTGCCATTCTATTATCGGGAGGCCGTGGAGATACGCAGTATTTT.

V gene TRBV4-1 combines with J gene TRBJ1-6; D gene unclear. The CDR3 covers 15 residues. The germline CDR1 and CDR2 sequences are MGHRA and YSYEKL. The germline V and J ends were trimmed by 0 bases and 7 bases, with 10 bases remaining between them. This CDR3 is CASSQDARMNSPLHF. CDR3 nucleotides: TGCGCCAGCAGCCAAGATGCCAGGATGAATTCACCCCTCCACTTT.

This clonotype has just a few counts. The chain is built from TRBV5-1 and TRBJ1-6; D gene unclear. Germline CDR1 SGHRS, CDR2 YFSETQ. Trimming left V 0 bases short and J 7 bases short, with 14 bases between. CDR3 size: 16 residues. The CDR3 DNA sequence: TGCGCCAGCAGCTTGGCGGGCCCTTCCGCCAATTCACCCCTCCACTTT. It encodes CASSLAGPSANSPLHF.

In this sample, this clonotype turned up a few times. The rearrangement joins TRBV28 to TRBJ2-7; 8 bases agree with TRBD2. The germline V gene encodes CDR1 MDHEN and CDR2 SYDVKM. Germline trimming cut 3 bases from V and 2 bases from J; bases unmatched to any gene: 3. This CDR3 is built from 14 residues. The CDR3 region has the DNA TGTGCCAGCAGTTTGGGACTAGGGGCCTACGAGCAGTACTTC. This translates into CASSLGLGAYEQYF.

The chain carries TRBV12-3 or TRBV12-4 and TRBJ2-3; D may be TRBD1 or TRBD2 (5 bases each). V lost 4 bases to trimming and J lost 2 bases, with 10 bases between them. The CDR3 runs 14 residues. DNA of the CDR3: TGTGCCAGCAGTTCGGGGACCGTCACAGATACGCAGTATTTT. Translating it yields CASSSGTVTDTQYF.

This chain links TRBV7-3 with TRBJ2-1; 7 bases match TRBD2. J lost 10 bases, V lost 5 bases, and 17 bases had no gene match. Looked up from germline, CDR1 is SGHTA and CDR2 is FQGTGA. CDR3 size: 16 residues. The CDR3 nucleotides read TGTGCCAGCAGCCCCTCCCCAGCGGGACCCCGCGGGGAGCAGTTCTTC. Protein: CASSPSPAGPRGEQFF. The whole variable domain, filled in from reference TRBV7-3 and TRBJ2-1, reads GAGVSQTPSNKVTEKGKYVELRCDPISGHTALYWYRQSLGQGPEFLIYFQGTGAADDSGLPNDRFFAVRPEGSVSTLKIQRTERGDSAVYLCASSPSPAGPRGEQFFGPGTRLTVL.

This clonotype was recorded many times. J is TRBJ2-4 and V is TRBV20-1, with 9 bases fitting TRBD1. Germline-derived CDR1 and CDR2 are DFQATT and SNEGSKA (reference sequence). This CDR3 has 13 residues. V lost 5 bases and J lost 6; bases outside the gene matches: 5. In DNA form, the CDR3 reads TGCAGTGCTGTAACAGGGGGCGCAAACATTCAGTACTTC. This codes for CSAVTGGANIQYF.

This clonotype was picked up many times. The CDR3 reads CASSQWEQGETQYF. The CDR3 DNA reads as TGTGCCAGCAGCCAATGGGAGCAGGGAGAGACCCAGTACTTC. This rearrangement joins TRBV3-1 to TRBJ2-5; D is perhaps TRBD1 or TRBD2 (5 bases each). V was pared by 2 bases and J by 4 bases, with 11 bases between. The CDR3 length is 14 residues. Germline V gene lookup returns CDR1 LGHDT and CDR2 YNNKEL (reference sequence).

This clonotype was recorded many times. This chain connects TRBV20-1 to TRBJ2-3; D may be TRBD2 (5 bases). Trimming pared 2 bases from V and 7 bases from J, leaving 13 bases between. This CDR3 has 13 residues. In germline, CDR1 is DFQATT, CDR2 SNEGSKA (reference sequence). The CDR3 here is CSARPALAYTQYF. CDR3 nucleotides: TGCAGTGCTAGACCTGCCCTAGCTTATACGCAGTATTTT.

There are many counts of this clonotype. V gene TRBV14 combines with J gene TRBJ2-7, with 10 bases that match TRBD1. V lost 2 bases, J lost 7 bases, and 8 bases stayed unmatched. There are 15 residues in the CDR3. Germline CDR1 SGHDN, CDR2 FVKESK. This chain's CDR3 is CASSQRGTGAREQYF. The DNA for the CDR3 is TGTGCCAGCAGCCAACGAGGGACAGGGGCGAGGGAGCAGTACTTC.

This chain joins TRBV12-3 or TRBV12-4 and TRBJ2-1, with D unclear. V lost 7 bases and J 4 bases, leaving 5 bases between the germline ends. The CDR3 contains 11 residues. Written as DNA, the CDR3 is TGTGCCAGCACTTGGTACAATGAGCAGTTCTTC. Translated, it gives CASTWYNEQFF.

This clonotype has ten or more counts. CDR3 sequence reads: CASSSRDRGYEQFF. The DNA of the CDR3 is TGTGCCAGCAGCTCGAGGGACAGGGGATATGAGCAGTTCTTC. The chain recombines TRBV11-1 with TRBJ2-1; 10 bases align to TRBD1. This CDR3 contains 14 residues. Per the germline V gene, CDR1 is SGHAT and CDR2 is FQDESV (reference sequence). V shed 4 bases and J 8 bases; nucleotides not matched to a gene: 5.

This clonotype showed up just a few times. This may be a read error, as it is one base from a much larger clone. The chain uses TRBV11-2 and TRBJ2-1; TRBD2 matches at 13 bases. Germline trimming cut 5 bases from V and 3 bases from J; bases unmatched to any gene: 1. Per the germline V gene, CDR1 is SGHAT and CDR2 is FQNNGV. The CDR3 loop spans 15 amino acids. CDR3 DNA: TGTGCCAGCAGCCGGACTAGCGGGGGCTACAATGAGCAGTTCTTC. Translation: CASSRTSGGYNEQFF.

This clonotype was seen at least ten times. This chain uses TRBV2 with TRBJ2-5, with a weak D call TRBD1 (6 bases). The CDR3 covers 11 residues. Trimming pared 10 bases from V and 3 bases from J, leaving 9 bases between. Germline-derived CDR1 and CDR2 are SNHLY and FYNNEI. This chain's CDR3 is CATYREETQYF. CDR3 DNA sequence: TGTGCCACCTACAGGGAAGAGACCCAGTACTTC.

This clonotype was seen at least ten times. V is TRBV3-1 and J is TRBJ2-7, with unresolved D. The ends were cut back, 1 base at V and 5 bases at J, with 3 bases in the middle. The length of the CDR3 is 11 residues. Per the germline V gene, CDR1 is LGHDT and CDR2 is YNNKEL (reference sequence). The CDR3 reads CASSQGDEQYF. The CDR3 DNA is TGTGCCAGCAGCCAAGGGGACGAGCAGTACTTC.

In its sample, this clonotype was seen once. In nucleotides, the CDR3 is TGTGCCAGCAGCCCCGGACTAGCGGGAAGAAAGACCCAGTACTTC. This codes for CASSPGLAGRKTQYF. This sequence joins TRBV11-2 and TRBJ2-5, with 12 bases lining up with TRBD2. Trimming cost V 5 bases and J 6 bases; bases outside gene matches: 7. Germline loops: CDR1 SGHAT, CDR2 FQNNGV. CDR3 length: 15 amino acids.

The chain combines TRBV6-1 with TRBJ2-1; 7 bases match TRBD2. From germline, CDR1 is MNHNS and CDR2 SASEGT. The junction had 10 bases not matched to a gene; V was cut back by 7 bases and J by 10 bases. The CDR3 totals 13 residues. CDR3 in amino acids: CASTEAGNREQFF. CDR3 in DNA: TGTGCCAGCACCGAAGCGGGGAATCGCGAGCAGTTCTTC.

CDR3 nucleotides: TGTGCCAGCAGCCCGCATAGCGGGATGAGCACAGATACGCAGTATTTT. It translates to CASSPHSGMSTDTQYF. The V and J genes are TRBV3-1 and TRBJ2-3; 8 nucleotides line up with TRBD2. Germline V gene data show CDR1 as LGHDT and CDR2 as YNNKEL (reference sequence). CDR3 length: 16 amino acids. With 4 bases clipped from V and 0 bases from J, the junction kept 6 bases outside the gene matches.

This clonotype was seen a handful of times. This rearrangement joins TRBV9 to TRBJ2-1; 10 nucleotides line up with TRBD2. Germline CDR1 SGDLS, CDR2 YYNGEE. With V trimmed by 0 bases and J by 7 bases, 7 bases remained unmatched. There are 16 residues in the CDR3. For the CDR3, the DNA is TGTGCCAGCAGCGTAGCAGCGGGAGGGCCATGGAATGAGCAGTTCTTC. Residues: CASSVAAGGPWNEQFF.

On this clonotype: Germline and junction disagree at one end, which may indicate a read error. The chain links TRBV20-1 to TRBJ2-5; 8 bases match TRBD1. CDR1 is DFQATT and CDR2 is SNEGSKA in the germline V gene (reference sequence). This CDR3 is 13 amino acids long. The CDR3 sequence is CSARSYTGTGWHF. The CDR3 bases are TGCAGTGCTAGATCTTACACCGGGACAGGTTGGCACTTC.

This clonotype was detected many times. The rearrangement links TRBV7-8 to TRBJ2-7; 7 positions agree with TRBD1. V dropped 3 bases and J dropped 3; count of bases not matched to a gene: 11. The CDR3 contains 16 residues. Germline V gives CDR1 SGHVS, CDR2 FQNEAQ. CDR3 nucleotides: TGTGCCAGCAGCTTCCTATCAGGGGGTCGGAGCTACGAGCAGTACTTC. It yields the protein CASSFLSGGRSYEQYF.